This TCR beta chain appears in the sequencing data of a study of blood T cell repertoires in COVID-19. Cohort placement rested on clinical history that participants reported themselves. Sequencing was performed with immunoSEQ multiplex PCR; in TCRdb, only in-frame clones are kept and a portion is missing. The data hold about 190,000 clones, with around 80% observed a single time. Germline loops: CDR1 MDHEN, CDR2 SYDVKM. The CDR3 spans 12 residues. V lost 7 bases to trimming and J lost 5 bases, with 11 bases between them. The chain uses TRBV28 and TRBJ1-2; D might be TRBD1 (6 bases). Sequenced material: PBMCs or T cells enriched from blood (not recorded which). This TCR derives from a woman aged 50 to 60 with acute COVID-19. CDR3 amino acids: CASTQGGYGYTF. The DNA of the CDR3 is TGTGCCAGCACACAGGGAGGGTATGGCTACACCTTC.